The T cell receptor (beta chain) described here comes from a study of OX40 agonist ivuxolimab in advanced cancers. The CDR3 consists of 15 residues. Germline assignment: CDR1 MGHRA and CDR2 YSYEKL. V gave up 0 bases and J gave up 9 bases; unmatched junction bases: 3. In this sample, this clone turned up a few times. Repertoires were generated with immunoSEQ multiplex PCR, while TCRdb's copy carries only in-frame clones and drops some. The data hold about 28,000 clones, with less than 95% observed a single time. The sample here was CD4+ or CD8+ T cells sorted from blood, taken in a trial of the OX40 agonist ivuxolimab. The rearrangement links TRBV4-1 to TRBJ2-1; the match to TRBD2 covers 12 bases. The TCR comes from an adult with an advanced solid tumor such as melanoma, head and neck, liver or kidney cancer. The DNA of the CDR3 is TGCGCCAGCAGCCAAGATGGGGGACTAGCGGGTGAGCAGTTCTTC. Its protein product is CASSQDGGLAGEQFF.